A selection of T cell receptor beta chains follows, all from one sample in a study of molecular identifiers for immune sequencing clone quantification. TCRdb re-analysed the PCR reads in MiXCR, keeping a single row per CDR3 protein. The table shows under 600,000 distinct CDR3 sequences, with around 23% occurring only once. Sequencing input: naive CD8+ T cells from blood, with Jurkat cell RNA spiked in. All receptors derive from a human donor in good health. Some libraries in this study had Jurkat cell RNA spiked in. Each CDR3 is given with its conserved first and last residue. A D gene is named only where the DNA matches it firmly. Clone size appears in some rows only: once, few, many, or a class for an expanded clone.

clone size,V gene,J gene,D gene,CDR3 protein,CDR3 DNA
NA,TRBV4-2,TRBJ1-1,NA,CASSPWGAVTEAFF,TGTGCCAGCAGCCCGTGGGGGGCGGTCACTGAAGCTTTCTTT
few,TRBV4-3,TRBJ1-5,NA,CASSQDRGSGNQPQHF,TGCGCCAGCAGCCAAGATCGGGGGTCAGGCAATCAGCCCCAGCATTTT
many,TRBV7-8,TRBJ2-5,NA,CASTNLGAVHETQYF,TGTGCCAGCACCAACCTGGGGGCAGTGCACGAGACCCAGTACTTC
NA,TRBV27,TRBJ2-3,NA,CASSLSTGSDTQYF,TGTGCCAGCAGTTTATCCACGGGTTCAGATACGCAGTATTTT
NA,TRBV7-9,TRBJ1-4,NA,CASSLNDRPNEKLFF,TGTGCCAGCAGCTTAAACGACCGCCCTAATGAAAAACTGTTTTTT
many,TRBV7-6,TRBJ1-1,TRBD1,CASSSTTGLTEAFF,TGTGCCAGCAGCTCGACGACAGGGCTGACTGAAGCTTTCTTT
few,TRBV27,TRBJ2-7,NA,CASSIGQGGFTYEQYF,TGTGCCAGCAGTATCGGACAGGGAGGGTTTACCTACGAGCAGTACTTC
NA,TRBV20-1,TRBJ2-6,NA,CSARDGHHSGANVLTF,TGCAGTGCTAGAGATGGGCACCACTCTGGGGCCAACGTCCTGACTTTC
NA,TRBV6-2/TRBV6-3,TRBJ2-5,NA,CASRITGIGGKETQYF,TGTGCCAGCAGGATAACAGGGATAGGGGGAAAAGAGACCCAGTACTTC
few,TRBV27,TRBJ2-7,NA,CASSLLGEDEQYF,TGTGCCAGCAGTTTATTGGGGGAGGACGAGCAGTACTTC
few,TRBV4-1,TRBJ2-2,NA,CASSQVAGANTGELFF,TGCGCCAGCAGCCAAGTGGCGGGGGCAAACACCGGGGAGCTGTTTTTT
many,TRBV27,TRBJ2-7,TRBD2,CASSSSGRLDEQYF,TGTGCCAGCAGTTCGAGCGGGAGGTTGGACGAGCAGTACTTC
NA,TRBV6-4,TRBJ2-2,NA,CVKGQGSGELFF,TGTGTCAAGGGTCAGGGATCCGGGGAGCTGTTTTTT
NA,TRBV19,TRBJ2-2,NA,CASRFGGAGELFF,TGTGCCAGCCGGTTCGGCGGGGCCGGGGAGCTGTTTTTT
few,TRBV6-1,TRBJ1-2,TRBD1,CASSEVGTGAYGYTF,TGTGCCAGCAGTGAAGTGGGGACAGGGGCCTATGGCTACACCTTC
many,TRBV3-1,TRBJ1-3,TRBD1,CASSRNRGTDGNTIYF,TGTGCCAGCAGCCGTAACAGGGGGACGGATGGAAACACCATATATTTT
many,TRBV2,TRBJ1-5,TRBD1,CASRETGQSNQPQHF,TGTGCCAGCAGGGAGACAGGGCAGAGCAATCAGCCCCAGCATTTT
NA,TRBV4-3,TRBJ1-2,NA,CASSQDMGSAGYTF,TGCGCCAGCAGCCAAGACATGGGATCGGCCGGCTACACCTTC
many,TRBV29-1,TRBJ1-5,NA,CSAGEANQPQHF,TGCAGCGCGGGGGAAGCGAATCAGCCCCAGCATTTT
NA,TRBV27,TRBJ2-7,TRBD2,CASSSGLAVGTYEQYF,TGTGCCAGCAGTTCGGGACTAGCGGTGGGTACCTACGAGCAGTACTTC
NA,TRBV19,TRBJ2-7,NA,CASSTQVSSYERYF,TGTGCCAGTAGTACACAAGTGTCCTCCTACGAGCGGTACTTC
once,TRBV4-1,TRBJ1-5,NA,CASSQVALSGDQPQHF,TGCGCCAGCAGCCAAGTTGCGTTATCCGGCGATCAGCCCCAGCATTTT
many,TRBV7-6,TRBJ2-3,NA,CASSPVGIPTDTQYF,TGTGCCAGCAGCCCAGTCGGGATCCCCACAGATACGCAGTATTTT
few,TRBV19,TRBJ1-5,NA,CASSIDVDVSNQPQHF,TGTGCCAGTAGTATAGATGTGGACGTAAGCAATCAGCCCCAGCATTTT
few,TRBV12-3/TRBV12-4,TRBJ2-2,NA,CASRELASGAGELFF,TGTGCCAGCAGGGAACTAGCCTCGGGGGCCGGGGAGCTGTTTTTT
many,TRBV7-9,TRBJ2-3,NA,CASSSTRGPPDTQYF,TGTGCCAGCAGCTCCACTCGGGGACCACCAGATACGCAGTATTTT
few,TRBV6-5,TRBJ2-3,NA,CASSYMGSPDTQYF,TGTGCCAGCAGTTACATGGGAAGTCCAGATACGCAGTATTTT
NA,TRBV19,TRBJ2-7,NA,CASTIGKGTFYEQYF,TGTGCCAGTACCATCGGGAAGGGGACTTTTTACGAGCAGTACTTC
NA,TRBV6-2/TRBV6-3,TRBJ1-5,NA,CASSYEVGGGNQPQHF,TGTGCCAGCAGTTACGAGGTCGGAGGGGGCAATCAGCCCCAGCATTTT
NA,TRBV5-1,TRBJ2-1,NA,CASSFYTESYNEQFF,TGCGCCAGCAGCTTCTATACAGAGTCCTACAATGAGCAGTTCTTC
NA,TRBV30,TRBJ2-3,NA,CAWSVGLGQPTQYF,TGTGCCTGGAGTGTAGGGCTGGGACAACCTACGCAGTATTTT
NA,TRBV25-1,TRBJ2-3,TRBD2,CASSPRYAGGDTQYF,TGTGCCAGCAGTCCCCGCTATGCGGGAGGCGATACGCAGTATTTT
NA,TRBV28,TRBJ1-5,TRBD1,CASHGDSFNQPQHF,TGTGCCAGCCATGGGGACAGTTTTAATCAGCCCCAGCATTTT
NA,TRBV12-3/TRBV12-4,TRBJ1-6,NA,CASGMDGGDSPLHF,TGTGCCAGCGGTATGGACGGAGGCGATTCACCCCTCCACTTT
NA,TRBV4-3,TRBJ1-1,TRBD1,CASSQDIGGFAEAFF,TGCGCCAGCAGCCAAGATATAGGGGGCTTCGCTGAAGCTTTCTTT
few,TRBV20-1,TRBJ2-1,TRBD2,CSAVAGRSENEQFF,TGCAGTGCCGTAGCGGGTAGGAGTGAGAATGAGCAGTTCTTC
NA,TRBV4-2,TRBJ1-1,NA,CASRQESREHTAAFF,TGTGCCAGCCGCCAAGAATCTAGGGAGCACACTGCAGCTTTCTTT
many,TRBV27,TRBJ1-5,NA,CASSSSGNQPQHF,TGTGCCAGCAGTTCGTCGGGCAATCAGCCCCAGCATTTT
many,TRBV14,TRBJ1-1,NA,CASSQIEGLSTEAFF,TGTGCCAGCAGCCAAATAGAAGGGTTGAGCACTGAAGCTTTCTTT
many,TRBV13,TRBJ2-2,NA,CASRRTGELFF,TGTGCCAGCAGACGCACCGGGGAGCTGTTTTTT
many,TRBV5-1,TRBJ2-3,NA,CASSLNSGISTDTQYF,TGCGCCAGCAGCTTGAACTCGGGGATAAGCACAGATACGCAGTATTTT